This T cell receptor beta chain was recorded in a study of spatial heterogeneity in lung cancer. Study-wide results and caveats: Resection blood, more than follow-up blood, showed ubiquitous expanded tumor TCRs.

In this sample, this clonotype turned up many times. The antigen is undetermined. There are 13 residues in the CDR3. Germline lookup yields CDR1 DFQATT and CDR2 SNEGSKA (reference sequence). TCR cDNA molecules were tagged individually, and each one carried a unique molecular identifier. TCRdb re-analysed the 5' RACE reads in MiXCR, keeping a single row per CDR3 protein. The sample lists about 26,000 distinct CDR3 sequences, over 10% seen once, with roughly 24% in the top ten. Stated time point: sample taken at primary tumor resection. No cell sorting; template was whole RNA from tumor, lung tissue or PBMC. The donors, approximately 66 patients with untreated early-stage non-small cell lung cancer, provided the samples.

The rearrangement joins TRBV20-1 to TRBJ2-3; perhaps TRBD2 as D (7 bases). This sample comprised PBMCs, obtained at surgery. The TCR originated in a female donor with early-stage non-small cell lung cancer. The CDR3 DNA reads TGCAGCGGAACGGGGGGCCAAACAGATACGCAGTATTTT. Residues: CSGTGGQTDTQYF.